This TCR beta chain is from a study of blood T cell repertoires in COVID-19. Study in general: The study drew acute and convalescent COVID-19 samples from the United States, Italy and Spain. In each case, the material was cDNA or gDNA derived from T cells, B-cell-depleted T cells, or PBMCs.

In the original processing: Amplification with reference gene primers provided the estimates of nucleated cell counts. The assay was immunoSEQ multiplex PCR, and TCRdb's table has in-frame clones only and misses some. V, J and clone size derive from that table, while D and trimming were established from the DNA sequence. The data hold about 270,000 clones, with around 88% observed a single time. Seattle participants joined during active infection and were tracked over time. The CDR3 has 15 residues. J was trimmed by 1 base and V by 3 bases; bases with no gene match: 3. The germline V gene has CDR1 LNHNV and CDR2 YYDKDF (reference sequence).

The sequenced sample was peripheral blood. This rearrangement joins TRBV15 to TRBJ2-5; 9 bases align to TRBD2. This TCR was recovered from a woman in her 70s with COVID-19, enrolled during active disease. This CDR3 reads CATSSGTSPQETQYF. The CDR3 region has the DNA TGTGCCACCAGCAGTGGGACTAGCCCCCAAGAGACCCAGTACTTC. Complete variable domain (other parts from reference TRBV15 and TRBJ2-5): DAMVIQNPRYQVTQFGKPVTLSCSQTLNHNVMYWYQQKSSQAPKLLFHYYDKDFNNEADTPDNFQSRRPNTSFCFLDIRSPGLGDTAMYLCATSSGTSPQETQYFGPGTRLLVL.